This T cell receptor beta chain was observed in a study of T-cell memory formation after mild COVID-19. MiXCR, run by TCRdb on the 5' RACE reads, gives a single entry per CDR3 protein. Among 270,000 or so distinct CDR3 sequences listed, roughly a sixth were seen once. After removal of 3 bases from V and 6 bases from J, the junction contained 6 bases not matched to a gene. The CDR3 loop spans 15 amino acids. V and J are TRBV12-3 or TRBV12-4 and TRBJ2-3; 10 nucleotides agree with TRBD2. Source material: PBMCs or a T cell subset sorted from them (not recorded which). This sequence originates from a man aged 18 to 35 who had mild COVID-19 (a few samples of this study predate the infection). Cell type and time point are not known. The CDR3, as DNA: TGTGCCAGCAGTTTGTCTAGCGGGGGACGGGATACGCAGTATTTT. It encodes CASSLSSGGRDTQYF.